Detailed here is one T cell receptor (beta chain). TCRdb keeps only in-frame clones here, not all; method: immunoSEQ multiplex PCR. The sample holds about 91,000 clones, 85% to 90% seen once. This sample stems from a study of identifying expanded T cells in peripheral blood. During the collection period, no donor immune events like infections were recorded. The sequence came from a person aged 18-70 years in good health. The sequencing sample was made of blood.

The CDR3 sequence is CASSQGDVPPYNEQFF. The CDR3 DNA follows: TGCGCCAGCAGTCAGGGGGACGTTCCCCCTTACAATGAGCAGTTCTTC. This rearrangement joins TRBV23-1 to TRBJ2-1, with D perhaps TRBD1 or TRBD2 (5 bases each). TRBV23-1 belongs to the ORF category, with a function that is uncertain. This CDR3 is built from 16 residues. Trimming shortened V by 3 bases and J by 4 bases, and 16 bases separated the two germline ends.